The TCR beta chain under discussion was sequenced for a study of cytomegalovirus exposure and HLA in healthy donors. CDR3 size: 13 residues. CDR1 and CDR2 from the germline V gene are MNHEY and SMNVEV (reference sequence). The V segment lost 8 bases and the J segment 6 bases; nucleotides outside the gene matches: 5. Study observations and caveats: Later, an analysis showed that TCR beta chains associated with HLA were more clonally expanded than others that were equally common. Relative to the roughly 690-donor mean, N-insertions were reportedly fewer in an Asian-associated ancestry cluster in a later analysis.

A remark on this clone: Its target is unknown.

PCR was performed using 60 Vbeta and 13 Jbeta primers. Method: immunoSEQ multiplex PCR; TCRdb's copy keeps in-frame clones and lacks some. The sample records 150,000 to 200,000 clones, around two thirds being singletons. This chain uses TRBV27 with TRBJ1-5, with 9 bases lining up with TRBD1. The source of this sequence is a man younger than 40 in good health and CMV-seropositive. The sample consisted of PBMCs. The DNA for the CDR3 is TGTGCCAGCCAGACAGGGGGTGGTCAGCCCCAGCATTTT. This sequence encodes CASQTGGGQPQHF.